These 21 T cell receptor beta chains were all obtained from the same sample, sequenced in a study of control samples from healthy donors and cancer patients. Sequencing used immunoSEQ multiplex PCR; TCRdb keeps in-frame clones, though not all of them. The sample lists tens of thousands of clones, 75% to 85% occurring once. Sequencing was done on a sample of PBMCs. All receptors derive from an older woman with head and neck cancer.

By its share, this clone is medium-sized. The chain combines TRBV5-1 with TRBJ2-7, with 8 bases lining up with TRBD2. J gave up 5 bases and V 0 bases, and 4 bases lay outside the gene matches. From germline, CDR1 is SGHRS and CDR2 YFSETQ. The CDR3 contains 14 residues. The chain's CDR3 is CASSLEREKDEQYF. CDR3 DNA sequence: TGCGCCAGCAGCTTGGAGCGGGAGAAGGACGAGCAGTACTTC.

This clone came up once. The chain links TRBV15 to TRBJ2-1, with 8 bases that match TRBD1. The CDR3 runs 17 residues. The germline V gene has CDR1 LNHNV and CDR2 YYDKDF (reference sequence). V shed 4 bases, J shed 3 bases, and the junction held 11 bases outside the gene matches. The chain's CDR3 is CATSTILGQEYYNEQFF. The CDR3 coding sequence is TGTGCCACCAGCACAATCTTGGGACAGGAATACTACAATGAGCAGTTCTTC.

The chain employs TRBV24-1 and TRBJ2-3; D gene ambiguous. Germline CDR1 and CDR2: KGHDR and SFDVKD. The CDR3 loop spans 13 amino acids. The V end was cut by 5 bases, the J end by 6 bases, with 11 bases between. CDR3 protein: CATSAPPMDTQYF. Here the CDR3 DNA reads TGTGCCACCAGTGCCCCTCCCATGGATACGCAGTATTTT.

This chain connects TRBV24-1 to TRBJ2-1; 7 positions match TRBD1. J lost 2 bases, V lost 4 bases, and 1 base had no gene match. CDR1 is KGHDR and CDR2 is SFDVKD in the germline V gene. The CDR3 length is 14 residues. DNA of the CDR3: TGTGCCACCAGTGAGGGGACAGCCTACAATGAGCAGTTCTTC. Its translation: CATSEGTAYNEQFF.

The chain recombines TRBV27 with TRBJ1-1; perhaps TRBD1 as D (5 bases). V was shortened by 2 bases and J by 4 bases, with 11 bases between the two germline ends. The CDR3 covers 14 residues. CDR1 and CDR2 (germline): MNHEY, SMNVEV (reference sequence). Written as DNA, the CDR3 is TGTGCCAGCAGTTTAAAGAGGGGTAGCACTGAAGCTTTCTTT. As protein: CASSLKRGSTEAFF.

V usage is TRBV5-1 and J usage is TRBJ1-2; 10 nucleotides agree with TRBD1. The trim removed 0 bases at V and 2 bases at J, leaving 7 bases unmatched. CDR1 is SGHRS, CDR2 YFSETQ, per germline. The CDR3 loop spans 17 amino acids. CDR3 DNA sequence: TGCGCCAGCAGCTTGGAGTTGGGGACAGGGGAAAACTATGGCTACACCTTC. Amino acids: CASSLELGTGENYGYTF.

V and J are TRBV6-1 and TRBJ1-2; D remains ambiguous. The CDR3 covers 13 residues. The V gene's germline CDR1 is MNHNS and CDR2 SASEGT. Trimming took off 3 bases at V and 1 base at J, with 6 bases between the two ends. The CDR3 reads CASSDYVNYGYTF. DNA for the CDR3: TGTGCCAGCAGTGATTACGTTAACTATGGCTACACCTTC.

This rearrangement joins TRBV7-3 to TRBJ2-1, with TRBD2 identical over 8 bases. The germline gives CDR1 SGHTA, CDR2 FQGTGA. The V segment lost 5 bases and the J segment 0 bases; nucleotides outside the gene matches: 6. The CDR3 is 16 residues long. CDR3 protein: CASSITGTSSYNEQFF. In DNA, the CDR3 is TGTGCCAGCAGCATCACCGGGACTAGCTCCTACAATGAGCAGTTCTTC.

V and J are TRBV27 and TRBJ2-1; tentatively, D is TRBD2 (5 bases). Deletions cut 6 bases from V and 1 base from J, with 19 bases between. The CDR3 totals 17 residues. CDR1 and CDR2 from the germline V gene are MNHEY and SMNVEV (reference sequence). The CDR3 protein is CASRSLVWGESYNEQFF. As DNA, the CDR3 is TGTGCCAGCAGGAGTCTAGTCTGGGGAGAATCCTACAATGAGCAGTTCTTC.

The chain uses TRBV5-1 and TRBJ2-7; 7 bases map to TRBD1. The V gene's germline CDR1 is SGHRS and CDR2 YFSETQ. V lost 0 bases and J lost 6; bases outside the gene matches: 0. This CDR3 has 12 amino acids. The CDR3 DNA follows: TGCGCCAGCAGCTTGGACAGGGGCGAGCAGTACTTC. It translates to CASSLDRGEQYF.

This chain links TRBV28 with TRBJ1-2; no clear D. Trimming removed 5 bases from V and 4 bases from J, with 5 bases in between. Per germline, CDR1 MDHEN and CDR2 SYDVKM. The CDR3 has 11 residues. In DNA form, the CDR3 reads TGTGCCAGCAGTAGAACCTATGGCTACACCTTC. The encoded protein is CASSRTYGYTF.

CDR3 loop: CASSQNRPGLAGKEQFF. Here the CDR3 DNA reads TGTGCCAGCAGCCAAAACCGACCGGGACTAGCGGGAAAAGAGCAGTTCTTC. The chain employs TRBV14 and TRBJ2-1; TRBD2 aligns across 13 bases. The CDR3 runs 17 residues. Per the germline V gene, CDR1 is SGHDN and CDR2 is FVKESK. V was pared by 2 bases and J by 10 bases, with 11 bases of the junction left unmatched.

This chain connects TRBV27 to TRBJ2-7, with D possibly being TRBD1 or TRBD2 (6 bases each). Germline lookup yields CDR1 MNHEY and CDR2 SMNVEV (reference sequence). This CDR3 has 15 residues. V gave up 0 bases and J gave up 6 bases, with 15 bases separating them. The CDR3, as DNA: TGTGCCAGCAGTTTATCTTGGGGGGCGCAGGTCGAGCAGTACTTC. Its protein is CASSLSWGAQVEQYF.

The V gene is TRBV11-2, the J gene TRBJ2-3; D is possibly TRBD2 (5 bases). Trimming shortened V by 4 bases and J by 2 bases, and 16 bases separated the two germline ends. CDR1 SGHAT and CDR2 FQNNGV come from the germline V gene. This CDR3 contains 16 residues. This chain's CDR3 is CASSSVGGPYTDTQYF. CDR3 sequence (DNA): TGTGCCAGCAGCTCAGTTGGCGGGCCATACACAGATACGCAGTATTTT.

This clone came up once. J is TRBJ1-4 and V is TRBV4-3; 9 bases are a match to TRBD1. V shed 0 bases and J 8 bases; nucleotides not matched to a gene: 7. The CDR3 consists of 16 residues. CDR1 LGHNA and CDR2 YSLEER come from the germline V gene. This CDR3 is CASSQERTGGWEKLFF. The DNA for the CDR3 is TGCGCCAGCAGCCAAGAGAGAACAGGGGGCTGGGAAAAACTGTTTTTT.

DNA for the CDR3: TGTGCCAGCAGCATCCGGACAGGATCGGCCTACGAGCAGTACTTC. Translated, it gives CASSIRTGSAYEQYF. The chain is built from TRBV7-2 and TRBJ2-7; TRBD1 aligns across 7 bases. This CDR3 has 15 residues. V dropped 5 bases and J dropped 2; count of bases not matched to a gene: 9. In germline, CDR1 is SGHTA, CDR2 FQGNSA.

CDR3 nucleotide sequence: TGCGCCAGCAGCTTGGAGTTAGGTGAAAAACTGTTTTTT. Residues: CASSLELGEKLFF. J is TRBJ1-4 and V is TRBV5-1; D is unclear. The V end was cut by 0 bases, the J end by 7 bases, with 7 bases between. This CDR3 is built from 13 residues. Germline assignment: CDR1 SGHRS and CDR2 YFSETQ.

This chain's CDR3 is CASSLGGAQGEGYTF. The CDR3 DNA sequence: TGTGCCAGCAGCTTAGGGGGTGCACAGGGAGAGGGCTACACCTTC. This chain connects TRBV7-2 to TRBJ1-2; tentatively, D is TRBD1 (6 bases). Trimming removed 1 base from V and 8 bases from J, with 17 bases in between. This CDR3 is built from 15 residues. Germline assignment: CDR1 SGHTA and CDR2 FQGNSA.

This clone showed up just once. The V gene is TRBV2, the J gene TRBJ2-1, with TRBD2 as a possible D gene (6 bases). The germline CDR1 and CDR2 sequences are SNHLY and FYNNEI. This CDR3 contains 16 residues. Trimming took 4 bases from V and 8 from J, leaving 21 bases between them. The CDR3 DNA is TGTGCCAGCAGTGTAACCGGGACGGGAGTGATCGATGAGCAGTTCTTC. This encodes CASSVTGTGVIDEQFF.

J is TRBJ1-2 and V is TRBV9, with unresolved D. Trimming left V 2 bases short and J 7 bases short, with 12 bases between. Germline loops: CDR1 SGDLS, CDR2 YYNGEE. CDR3 length equals 13 residues. CDR3 sequence (DNA): TGTGCCAGCAGCGTTTCTTTGGTGGGTGGCTACACCTTC. Amino acids: CASSVSLVGGYTF. Full variable domain (rest looked up from reference TRBV9 and TRBJ1-2): DSGVTQTPKHLITATGQRVTLRCSPRSGDLSVYWYQQSLDQGLQFLIQYYNGEERAKGNILERFSAQQFPDLHSELNLSSLELGDSALYFCASSVSLVGGYTFGSGTRLTVV.

The chain couples TRBV19 to TRBJ1-2; maybe TRBD1 (5 bases). From germline, CDR1 is LNHDA and CDR2 SQIVND (reference sequence). The length of the CDR3 is 14 residues. The ends were cut back, 10 bases at V and 4 bases at J, with 19 bases in the middle. The CDR3 loop reads CATAPGQLAYGYTF. CDR3 in DNA: TGTGCCACCGCTCCAGGGCAACTTGCCTATGGCTACACCTTC.